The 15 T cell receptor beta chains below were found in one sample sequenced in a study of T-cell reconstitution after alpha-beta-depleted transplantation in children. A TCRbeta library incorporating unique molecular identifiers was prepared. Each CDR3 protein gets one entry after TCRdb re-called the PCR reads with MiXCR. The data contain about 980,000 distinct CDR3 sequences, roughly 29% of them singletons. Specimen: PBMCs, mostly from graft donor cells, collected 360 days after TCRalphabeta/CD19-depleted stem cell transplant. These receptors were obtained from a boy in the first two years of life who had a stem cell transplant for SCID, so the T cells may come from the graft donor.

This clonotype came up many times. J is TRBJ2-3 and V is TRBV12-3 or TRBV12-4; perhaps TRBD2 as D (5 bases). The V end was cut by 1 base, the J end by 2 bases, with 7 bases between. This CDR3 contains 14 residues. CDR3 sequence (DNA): TGTGCCAGCAGTTTAGGACTACCCACAGATACGCAGTATTTT. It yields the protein CASSLGLPTDTQYF.

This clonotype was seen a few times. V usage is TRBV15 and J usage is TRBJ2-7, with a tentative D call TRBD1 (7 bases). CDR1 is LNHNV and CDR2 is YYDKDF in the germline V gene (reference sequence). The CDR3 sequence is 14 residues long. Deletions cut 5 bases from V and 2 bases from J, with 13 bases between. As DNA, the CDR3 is TGTGCCACCAGCCCTGGAGGGGGCCCCTACGAGCAGTACTTC. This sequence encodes CATSPGGGPYEQYF.

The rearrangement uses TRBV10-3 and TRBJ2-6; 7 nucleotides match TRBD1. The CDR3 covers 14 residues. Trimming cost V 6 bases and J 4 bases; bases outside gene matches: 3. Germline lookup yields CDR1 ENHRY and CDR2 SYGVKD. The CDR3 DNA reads TGTGCCATCAGCACAGGGGACGGGGCCAACGTCCTGACTTTC. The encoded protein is CAISTGDGANVLTF.

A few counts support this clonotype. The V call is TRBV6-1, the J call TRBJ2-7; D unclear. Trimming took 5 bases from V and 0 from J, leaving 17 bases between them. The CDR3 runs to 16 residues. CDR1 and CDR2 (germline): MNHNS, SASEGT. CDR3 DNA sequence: TGTGCCAGCAGTCGTGAACAGCGCCGTAGCTCCTACGAGCAGTACTTC. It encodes CASSREQRRSSYEQYF.

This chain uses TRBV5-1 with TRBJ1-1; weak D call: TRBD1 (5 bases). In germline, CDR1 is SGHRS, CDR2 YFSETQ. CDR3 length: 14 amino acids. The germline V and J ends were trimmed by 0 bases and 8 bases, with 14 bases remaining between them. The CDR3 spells CASSLVVGDPEAFF. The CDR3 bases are TGCGCCAGCAGCTTGGTGGTGGGGGACCCAGAAGCTTTCTTT.

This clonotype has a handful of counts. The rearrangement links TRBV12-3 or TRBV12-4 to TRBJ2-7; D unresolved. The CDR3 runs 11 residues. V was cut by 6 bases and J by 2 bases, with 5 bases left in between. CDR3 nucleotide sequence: TGTGCCAGCAGCAAGGCCTACGAGCAGTACTTC. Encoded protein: CASSKAYEQYF.

The CDR3 region is CASSTLGNEQYF. CDR3 DNA: TGTGCCAGCTCAACCCTAGGGAACGAGCAGTACTTC. The V call is TRBV18, the J call TRBJ2-7, with D hard to call. V lost 5 bases, J lost 5 bases, and 10 bases lay in between. The CDR3 totals 12 residues. Germline-derived CDR1 and CDR2 are KGHSH and LQKENI.

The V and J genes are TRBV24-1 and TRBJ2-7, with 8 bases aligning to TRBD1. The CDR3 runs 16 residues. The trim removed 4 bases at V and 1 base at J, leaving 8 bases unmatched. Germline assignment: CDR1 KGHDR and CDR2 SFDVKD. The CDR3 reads CATSDSRQGRSYEQYF. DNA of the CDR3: TGTGCCACCAGTGACAGCCGACAGGGGAGGTCCTACGAGCAGTACTTC.

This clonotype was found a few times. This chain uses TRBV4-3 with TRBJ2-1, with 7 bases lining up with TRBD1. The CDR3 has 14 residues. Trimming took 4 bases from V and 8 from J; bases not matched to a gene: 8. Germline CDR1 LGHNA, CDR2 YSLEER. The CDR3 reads CASSPRQGRDEQFF. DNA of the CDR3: TGCGCCAGCAGCCCCCGACAGGGTAGGGATGAGCAGTTCTTC.

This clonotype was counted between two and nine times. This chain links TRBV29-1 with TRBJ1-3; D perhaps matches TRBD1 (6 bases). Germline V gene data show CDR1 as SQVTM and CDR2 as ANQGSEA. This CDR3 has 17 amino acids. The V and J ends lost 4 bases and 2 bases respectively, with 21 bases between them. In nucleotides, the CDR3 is TGCAGCGTTGTTGGAGCCCCGGGACATCCGGCTGGAAACACCATATATTTT. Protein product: CSVVGAPGHPAGNTIYF.

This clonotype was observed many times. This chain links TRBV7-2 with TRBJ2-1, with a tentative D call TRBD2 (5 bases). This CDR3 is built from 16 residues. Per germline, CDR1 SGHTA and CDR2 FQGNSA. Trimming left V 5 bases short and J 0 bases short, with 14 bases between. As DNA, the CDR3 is TGTGCCAGCAGCCCCTGGTGGAGGAACTCCTACAATGAGCAGTTCTTC. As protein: CASSPWWRNSYNEQFF.

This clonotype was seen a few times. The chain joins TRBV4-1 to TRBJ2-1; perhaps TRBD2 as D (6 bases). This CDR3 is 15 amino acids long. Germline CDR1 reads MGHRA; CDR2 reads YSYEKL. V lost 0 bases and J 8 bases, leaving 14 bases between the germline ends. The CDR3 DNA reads TGCGCCAGCAGCCAAGAGTCGTTCCGGAGGGATGAGCAGTTCTTC. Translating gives CASSQESFRRDEQFF.

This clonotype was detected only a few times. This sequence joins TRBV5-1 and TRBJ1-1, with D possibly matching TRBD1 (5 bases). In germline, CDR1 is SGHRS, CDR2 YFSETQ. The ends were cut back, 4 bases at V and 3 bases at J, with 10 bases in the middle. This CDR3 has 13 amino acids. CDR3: CASSVDIYTEAFF. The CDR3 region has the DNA TGCGCCAGCAGCGTGGACATTTACACTGAAGCTTTCTTT.

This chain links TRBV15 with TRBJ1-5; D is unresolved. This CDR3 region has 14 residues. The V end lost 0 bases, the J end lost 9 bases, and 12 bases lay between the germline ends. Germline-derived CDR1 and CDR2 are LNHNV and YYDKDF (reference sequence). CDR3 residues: CATSRDRSDRPQHF. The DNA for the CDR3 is TGTGCCACCAGCAGAGACCGGAGCGATAGGCCCCAGCATTTT. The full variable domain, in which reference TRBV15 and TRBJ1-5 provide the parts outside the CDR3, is DAMVIQNPRYQVTQFGKPVTLSCSQTLNHNVMYWYQQKSSQAPKLLFHYYDKDFNNEADTPDNFQSRRPNTSFCFLDIRSPGLGDTAMYLCATSRDRSDRPQHFGDGTRLSIL.

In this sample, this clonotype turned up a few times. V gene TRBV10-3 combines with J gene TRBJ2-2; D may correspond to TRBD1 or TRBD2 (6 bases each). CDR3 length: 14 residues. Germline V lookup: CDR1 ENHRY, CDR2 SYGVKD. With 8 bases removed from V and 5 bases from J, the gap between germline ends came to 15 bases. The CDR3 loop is CAIRTGARTGELFF. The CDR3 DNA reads TGTGCCATCCGGACGGGGGCCCGGACCGGGGAGCTGTTTTTT.